The clone carrying this TCR beta chain was observed a few times. Its antigen is unidentified. Looked up from germline, CDR1 is SNHLY and CDR2 is FYNNEI. The CDR3 is made up of 14 amino acids. Trimming removed 6 bases from V and 0 bases from J; junction bases left unmatched: 4. The data derive from a study of cytomegalovirus exposure and HLA in healthy donors. Study-wide points: At a 0.05 false discovery rate, a later analysis found roughly 17,000 TCR beta sequences to be associated with HLA alleles. An Asian-associated ancestry cluster reportedly showed fewer N-insertions than the approximately 660-donor mean in a later analysis. Other equally common chains were less clonally expanded than HLA-associated TCR beta chains, a later analysis showed. As was reported, the HLA-A and HLA-B alleles of most subjects were accurately predicted from TCR beta sequences.

Amplification used 60 Vbeta primers and 13 Jbeta primers. Clones were sequenced by immunoSEQ multiplex PCR, and TCRdb holds only the in-frame ones, with some missing. The sample holds 95,000 to 150,000 clones, approximately 66% seen once. Material: PBMCs. The sequence came from a woman in her 40s in good health and CMV-seropositive. The chain links TRBV2 to TRBJ2-7, with 8 bases lining up with TRBD2. CDR3 bases: TGTGCCAGCAGGGGACTAGTGAGCTCCTACGAGCAGTACTTC. This sequence encodes CASRGLVSSYEQYF.